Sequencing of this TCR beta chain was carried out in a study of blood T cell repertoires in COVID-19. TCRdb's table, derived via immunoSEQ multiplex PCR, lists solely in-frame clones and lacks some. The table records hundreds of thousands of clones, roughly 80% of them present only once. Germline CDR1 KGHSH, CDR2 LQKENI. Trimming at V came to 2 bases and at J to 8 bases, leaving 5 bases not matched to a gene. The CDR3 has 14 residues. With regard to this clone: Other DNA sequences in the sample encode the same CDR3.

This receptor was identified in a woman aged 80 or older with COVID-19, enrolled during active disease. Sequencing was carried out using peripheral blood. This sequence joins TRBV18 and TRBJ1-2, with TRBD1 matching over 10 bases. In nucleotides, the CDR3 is TGTGCCAGCTCACCAGGGACAGGGGCAAACGGCTACACCTTC. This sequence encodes CASSPGTGANGYTF. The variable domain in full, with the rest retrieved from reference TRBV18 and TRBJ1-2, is NAGVMQNPRHLVRRRGQEARLRCSPMKGHSHVYWYRQLPEEGLKFMVYLQKENIIDESGMPKERFSAEFPKEGPSILRIQQVVRGDSAAYFCASSPGTGANGYTFGSGTRLTVV.